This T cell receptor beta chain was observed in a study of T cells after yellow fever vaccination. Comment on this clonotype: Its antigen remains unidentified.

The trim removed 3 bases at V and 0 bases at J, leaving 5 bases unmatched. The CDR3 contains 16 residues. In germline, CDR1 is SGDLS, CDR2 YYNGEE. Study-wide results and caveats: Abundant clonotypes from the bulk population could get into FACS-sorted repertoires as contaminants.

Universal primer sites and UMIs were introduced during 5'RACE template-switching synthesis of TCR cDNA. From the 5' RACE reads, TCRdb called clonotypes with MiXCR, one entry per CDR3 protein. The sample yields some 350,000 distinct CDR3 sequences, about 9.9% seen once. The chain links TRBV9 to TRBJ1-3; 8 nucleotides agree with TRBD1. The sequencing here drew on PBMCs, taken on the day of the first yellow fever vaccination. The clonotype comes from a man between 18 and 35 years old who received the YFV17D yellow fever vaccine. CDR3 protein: CASSARQGPSGNTIYF. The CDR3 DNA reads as TGTGCCAGCAGCGCTCGACAGGGGCCCTCTGGAAACACCATATATTTT. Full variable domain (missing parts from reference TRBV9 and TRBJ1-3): DSGVTQTPKHLITATGQRVTLRCSPRSGDLSVYWYQQSLDQGLQFLIQYYNGEERAKGNILERFSAQQFPDLHSELNLSSLELGDSALYFCASSARQGPSGNTIYFGEGSWLTVV.